The entry that follows covers one T cell receptor beta chain sequence. Time point denoted: persistent/refractory GD, antithyroid drugs over 5 years with positive TRAb. Generation of the TCR library employed RNA extracted from PBMCs. This sample was taken from a study of regulatory T cells in long-lasting Graves disease. Construction of TCR beta libraries relied on iRepertoire HTBI primers and on Arm-PCR targeting CDR3 regions. From the multiplex PCR reads, TCRdb called clonotypes with MiXCR, one entry per CDR3 protein. This sample carries roughly 450,000 distinct CDR3 sequences, more than 20% of them seen once, and the ten largest clones take 6.5% to 8%. Looked up from germline, CDR1 is GTSNPN and CDR2 is SVGIG (reference sequence). J gave up 5 bases and V 2 bases, and 7 bases lay outside the gene matches. This CDR3 is 14 amino acids long.

V gene TRBV30 combines with J gene TRBJ1-2; 8 nucleotides agree with TRBD1. The material was peripheral blood mononuclear cells (PBMCs), obtained when the disease was refractory, from a patient treated with antithyroid drugs. The receptor's source is a female donor with Graves disease. In nucleotides, the CDR3 is TGTGCCTGGAGTTTACCAGGGGGCAGTTATGGCTACACCTTC. It codes for CAWSLPGGSYGYTF.